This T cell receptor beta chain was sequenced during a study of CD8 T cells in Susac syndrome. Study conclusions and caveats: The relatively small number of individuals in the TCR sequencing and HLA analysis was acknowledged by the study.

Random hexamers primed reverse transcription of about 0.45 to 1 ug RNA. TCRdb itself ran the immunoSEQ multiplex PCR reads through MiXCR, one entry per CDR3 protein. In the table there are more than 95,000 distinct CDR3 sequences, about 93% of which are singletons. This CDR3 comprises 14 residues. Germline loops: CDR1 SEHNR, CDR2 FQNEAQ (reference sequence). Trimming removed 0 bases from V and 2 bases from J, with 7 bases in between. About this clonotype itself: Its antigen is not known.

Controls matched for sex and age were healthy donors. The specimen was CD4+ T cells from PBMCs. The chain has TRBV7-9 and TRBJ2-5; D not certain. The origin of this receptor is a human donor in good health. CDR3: CASSLATSQETQYF. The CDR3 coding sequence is TGTGCCAGCAGCTTAGCGACATCTCAAGAGACCCAGTACTTC.